Below are 20 T cell receptor beta chains sequenced from a single sample in a study of T-cell reconstitution after alpha-beta-depleted transplantation in children. A TCRbeta library incorporating unique molecular identifiers was prepared. TCRdb called the PCR reads again in MiXCR, with one record for every CDR3 protein. The data show about 250,000 distinct CDR3 sequences, 20% to 30% seen once. This specimen consisted of PBMCs, mostly from graft donor cells, obtained 360 days after TCRalphabeta/CD19-depleted stem cell transplant. These receptor sequences come from a female patient younger than 10 who had a stem cell transplant for congenital amegakaryocytic thrombocytopenia, so the T cells may come from the graft donor.

This clonotype came up a few times. CDR3 loop: CASSLGPGRSTDTQYF. The CDR3 coding sequence is TGCGCCAGCAGCTTGGGCCCGGGCCGTAGCACAGATACGCAGTATTTT. The chain links TRBV5-1 to TRBJ2-3; D remains unclear. The CDR3 spans 16 residues. CDR1 and CDR2 from the germline V gene are SGHRS and YFSETQ. V was shortened by 0 bases and J by 0 bases, with 11 bases between the two germline ends.

This chain joins TRBV4-1 and TRBJ1-1, with D hard to call. Trimming stripped 4 bases from V and 2 bases from J, with 11 bases between. The germline V gene encodes CDR1 MGHRA and CDR2 YSYEKL. CDR3 size: 14 residues. The CDR3 DNA reads as TGCGCCAGCAGCCTCTTGGGTTTAAACACTGAAGCTTTCTTT. Amino acid sequence: CASSLLGLNTEAFF.

In DNA form, the CDR3 reads TGTGCCAGCAGCCCATCGACTCTGGGCGAGACCCAGTACTTC. Protein sequence: CASSPSTLGETQYF. This chain uses TRBV7-2 with TRBJ2-5; D is unclear. Deletions cut 5 bases from V and 5 bases from J, with 15 bases between. The germline CDR1 and CDR2 sequences are SGHTA and FQGNSA. The CDR3 consists of 14 residues. Complete variable domain (other parts from reference TRBV7-2 and TRBJ2-5): GAGVSQSPSNKVTEKGKDVELRCDPISGHTALYWYRQSLGQGLEFLIYFQGNSAPDKSGLPSDRFSAERTGGSVSTLTIQRTQQEDSAVYLCASSPSTLGETQYFGPGTRLLVL.

There are a few counts of this clonotype. The chain links TRBV12-3 or TRBV12-4 to TRBJ1-1, with D uncertain. The CDR3 spans 11 residues. Trimming took off 10 bases at V and 7 bases at J, with 13 bases between the two ends. This CDR3 is CATWRGGEAFF. Here the CDR3 DNA reads TGTGCCACGTGGCGGGGAGGTGAAGCTTTCTTT.

Only a few counts were recorded for this clonotype. The chain combines TRBV20-1 with TRBJ2-3; TRBD2 agrees at 7 bases. This CDR3 spans 13 amino acids. The germline CDR1 and CDR2 sequences are DFQATT and SNEGSKA (reference sequence). After removal of 2 bases from V and 4 bases from J, the junction contained 3 bases not matched to a gene. CDR3 amino acids: CSARFAGADTQYF. The DNA for the CDR3 is TGCAGTGCTAGATTTGCGGGGGCAGATACGCAGTATTTT.

The genes are TRBV18 and TRBJ2-7; no firm D call. From germline, CDR1 is KGHSH and CDR2 LQKENI. Between the trimmed V and J ends, which lost 1 base and 3 bases, there was a span of 13 bases. This CDR3 has 15 residues. The CDR3 DNA reads TGTGCCAGCTCACCACGCGACACCGACTTCTACGAGCAGTACTTC. The encoded protein is CASSPRDTDFYEQYF.

A few counts support this clonotype. The CDR3 DNA reads as TGCGCCAGCAGCCACACGACTCCGCCCTCCTACAATGAGCAGTTCTTC. It encodes CASSHTTPPSYNEQFF. The V call is TRBV4-3, the J call TRBJ2-1, with D hard to call. V was pared by 3 bases and J by 0 bases, with 12 bases between. The CDR3 is 16 amino acids. CDR1 LGHNA and CDR2 YSLEER come from the germline V gene.

The J gene is TRBJ2-3, the V gene TRBV7-9, with 7 bases identical to TRBD1. V lost 5 bases, J lost 0 bases, and 2 bases stayed unmatched. CDR3 length equals 14 residues. Germline assignment: CDR1 SEHNR and CDR2 FQNEAQ (reference sequence). This CDR3 is CASSRGQSTDTQYF. CDR3 nucleotide sequence: TGTGCCAGCAGCCGGGGACAGAGCACAGATACGCAGTATTTT.

The genes are TRBV3-1 and TRBJ2-3; D perhaps matches TRBD2 (5 bases). V was pared by 4 bases and J by 1 base, with 18 bases between. Per germline, CDR1 LGHDT and CDR2 YNNKEL (reference sequence). The CDR3 extends over 17 amino acids. CDR3 region: CASSPAVRLRGTDTQYF. The CDR3, as DNA: TGTGCCAGCAGCCCCGCGGTCCGGTTGAGGGGCACAGATACGCAGTATTTT.

In its sample, this clonotype was seen a few times. V and J are TRBV20-1 and TRBJ2-2; D is undetermined. With 2 bases removed from V and 0 bases from J, the gap between germline ends came to 7 bases. The length of the CDR3 is 14 residues. Germline V CDR1 and CDR2: DFQATT, SNEGSKA (reference sequence). In DNA, the CDR3 is TGCAGTGCTAGAAGTCTCACGAACACCGGGGAGCTGTTTTTT. Protein sequence: CSARSLTNTGELFF.

This chain links TRBV6-4 with TRBJ2-1; perhaps TRBD1 as D (6 bases). The CDR3 is made up of 13 amino acids. Germline assignment: CDR1 MRHNA and CDR2 SNTAGT. Trimming took 2 bases from V and 5 from J, leaving 7 bases between them. CDR3 protein: CASSDRDNNEQFF. For the CDR3, the DNA is TGTGCCAGCAGTGACCGGGACAACAATGAGCAGTTCTTC.

This clonotype came up many times. The rearrangement links TRBV5-1 to TRBJ1-1, with D unresolved. The germline CDR1 and CDR2 sequences are SGHRS and YFSETQ. The CDR3 is 13 amino acids. The V end was cut by 0 bases, the J end by 8 bases, with 11 bases between. The CDR3 coding sequence is TGCGCCAGCAGCTTGGGAGGTCGTTCGGAAGCTTTCTTT. Translating it yields CASSLGGRSEAFF.

In DNA form, the CDR3 reads TGTGCCAGCAGTACGGGGGCGCGGGGAACGAACACTGAAGCTTTCTTT. Protein sequence: CASSTGARGTNTEAFF. The rearrangement links TRBV7-2 to TRBJ1-1; D is possibly TRBD1 (6 bases). Germline CDR1 reads SGHTA; CDR2 reads FQGNSA. This CDR3 contains 16 residues. V was pared by 6 bases and J by 1 base, with 18 bases between.

There are a few counts of this clonotype. V and J are TRBV6-2 or TRBV6-3 and TRBJ2-1, with 11 bases identical to TRBD2. This CDR3 comprises 16 residues. CDR1 is MNHEY, CDR2 SVGEGT, per germline. V was clipped by 0 bases and J by 4 bases; unmatched bases: 2. The CDR3 bases are TGTGCCAGCAGTTACTCCGGGACTAGCGGATACAATGAGCAGTTCTTC. This codes for CASSYSGTSGYNEQFF.

This clonotype has just a few counts. The V and J genes are TRBV25-1 and TRBJ1-5; D unclear. Germline loops: CDR1 MGHDK, CDR2 SYGVNS. This CDR3 is 17 amino acids long. The V end was cut by 5 bases, the J end by 5 bases, with 22 bases between. This chain's CDR3 is CASSNGPGRILDQPQHF. In DNA form, the CDR3 reads TGTGCCAGCAGTAACGGTCCGGGGAGGATTCTAGATCAGCCCCAGCATTTT.

This clonotype was seen many times. The chain couples TRBV9 to TRBJ1-5; D remains ambiguous. CDR1 is SGDLS and CDR2 is YYNGEE in the germline V gene. Trimming cost V 6 bases and J 8 bases, with 12 bases left between them. The CDR3 totals 12 residues. CDR3 protein: CASTRREKPQHF. CDR3 DNA: TGTGCCAGCACCCGTAGGGAGAAGCCCCAGCATTTT.

This clonotype turned up a few times. The chain uses TRBV12-3 or TRBV12-4 and TRBJ2-2; 8 nucleotides agree with TRBD2. The CDR3 consists of 14 residues. V trimming: 7 bases; J trimming: 5 bases; junction bases outside the gene matches: 6. Written as DNA, the CDR3 is TGTGCCAGCAAGGAGCGGGGGTGGACCGGGGAGCTGTTTTTT. Amino acids: CASKERGWTGELFF.

The table lists this clonotype with a few counts. The gene calls are TRBV27 and TRBJ1-2, with 7 nucleotides matching TRBD1. The germline V gene encodes CDR1 MNHEY and CDR2 SMNVEV (reference sequence). V gave up 8 bases and J gave up 6 bases; unmatched junction bases: 9. This CDR3 spans 13 amino acids. CDR3 amino acids: CASATGALDGYTF. DNA for the CDR3: TGTGCCAGCGCTACAGGGGCTTTGGATGGCTACACCTTC.

The rearrangement links TRBV12-3 or TRBV12-4 to TRBJ2-1; 7 nucleotides align to TRBD1. V gave up 7 bases and J gave up 4 bases; unmatched junction bases: 10. CDR3 length: 15 amino acids. The CDR3 coding sequence is TGTGCCAGCATCATCCCGGGACAGACATACAATGAGCAGTTCTTC. Protein product: CASIIPGQTYNEQFF.

The genes are TRBV27 and TRBJ2-7; D gene ambiguous. The CDR3 sequence is 11 residues long. The V end was cut by 5 bases, the J end by 2 bases, with 4 bases between. Germline V gene sequence: CDR1 MNHEY, CDR2 SMNVEV (reference sequence). The CDR3 DNA reads as TGTGCCAGCAGTCCCGCCTACGAGCAGTACTTC. Translating it yields CASSPAYEQYF.